The sequence of this TCR beta chain was determined in a study of PD-1 blockade in classical Hodgkin lymphoma (dated by TCRdb to the early 2020s). A note on the overall study: Nivolumab dosing was 3 mg/kg intravenously every 2 weeks, continuing until either disease progression or unacceptable toxicity. To define a peripheral blood immune signature of response to PD-1 blockade in classical Hodgkin lymphoma, the study combined TCR beta sequencing with CyTOF.

Overall results and qualifications from the work: Only a single clinical trial cohort was studied, and what caused the repertoire differences, possibly disease activity or prior therapy, remained undefined. Lower diversity was seen in patients whose nivolumab began less than 1 year after ASCT, and these patients were left out of later analyses so that immune reconstitution would not confound the results. By C4D1, a significant rise was seen in CD4+ TCR diversity but not in CD8+ TCR diversity (p=0.0027 vs p=0.16), and the rise was most apparent among complete responders (p=0.02). Among trial patients, those achieving complete response had baseline diversity similar to that of newly diagnosed patients, while diversity was significantly lower in partial responders and progressors. Baseline TCR diversity was reported as lower in newly diagnosed patients than in healthy donors, and lower still in relapsed/refractory patients.

A note on this clone: No antigen is known for it. The record has no base qualities; no much larger clone is one base away.

From the cysteine up to the phenylalanine, the CDR3 has a length of 12 residues. The entry retains the CDR3 DNA only, 36 bases that are in frame from base 1. The CDR1 and CDR2 encoded by the germline V gene (reference sequence) are MNHNY and SVGAGI. V is shortened by 4 bases, J by 5 bases, and the region joining them spans 8 bases. The sample's time point label is to be understood as: cycle 4 day 1 (C4D1), after 6 weeks of nivolumab. Every trial patient had relapsed after autologous stem cell transplantation, and cohorts A, B and C differed in prior brentuximab vedotin exposure. The trial cohort was composed of approximately 56 patients with relapsed/refractory classical Hodgkin lymphoma, for whom complete response, partial response or progressive disease was recorded as best overall response. Single-agent nivolumab was administered to trial patients in the multi-cohort phase II CheckMate 205 trial. An independent review committee assessed best overall response using the 2007 International Working Group response criteria. PBMCs from the trial were collected at three points: immediately before nivolumab initiation (C1D1), and during therapy at cycle 2 day 1 and cycle 4 day 1. Peripheral blood was collected in 8 mL Vacutainer Cell Preparation Tubes, from which PBMCs were isolated by centrifugation and then cryopreserved.

Genomic DNA was extracted with the Qiagen DNeasy kit from unsorted PBMCs and from negatively selected CD4+ and CD8+ fractions. TCR beta CDR3 regions were amplified by immunoSEQ multiplex PCR using primers annealing to V and J segments. A synthetic immune receptor repertoire was used to minimize amplification bias, and remaining bias was computationally removed after sequencing. Concerning the study's data processing: Custom Python scripts were used to quantify repertoire diversity as the Shannon entropy index. Unsorted, CD4+ and CD8+ repertoires were analyzed separately, except for combined analyses in which CD4+ and CD8+ sequences were merged in silico. Clonal expansion was defined as at least a 2-fold frequency increase after treatment relative to C1D1, with a pseudocount of 0.5 for undetected baseline clones. Singleton clones were defined as clones with 0 or 1 copy at C1D1, and non-singleton clones were defined as clones with 2 or more copies. Clones expanded in unsorted samples were assigned a CD4+, CD8+ or unknown annotation through matching of protein sequences in sorted samples from the same patient. Diversity changes from C1D1 to C4D1 were tested in paired samples using Wilcoxon tests. TCRdb retrieved this table from immuneACCESS and kept in-frame rearrangements only. Not all clones are present; in checked studies, unresolved V genes account for under half, and no reason is known for the remainder. From that table come the V and J calls and clone size; the DNA was used to work out D and trimming. The sample table records tens of thousands of clones; around 91% of these occur just once. Roughly 13% of the sample rests with the top ten.

The chain joins TRBV6-6 to TRBJ1-2; too little of a D gene remains to name it. The TCR comes from a human donor with classical Hodgkin lymphoma. Specimen: peripheral blood mononuclear cells (PBMCs), collected before the fourth cycle of nivolumab. The DNA sequence follows: TGTGCCAGCAGTTTCCCCGATTATGGCTACACCTTC. Its product reads: CASSFPDYGYTF.